The present T cell receptor (beta chain) was sequenced within a study of CD8+CD57+ T cells in acquired aplastic anemia listed by TCRdb under 2018. For the study in its entirety: DNA extracted from sorted CD4+ and CD8+ cells had a mean of roughly 3.4 ug, with a range of roughly 0.19 to 27.4 ug. CD8+CD57+ expansion was defined as a frequency above the mean frequency observed in healthy subjects. What the authors observed across the whole study: Roughly 30 CD8+ CDR3 sequences were shared between patients and controls but appeared highly expressed in patients and within their immunodominant clones. No significant difference in CD8+ Simpson's diversity was found between patients and healthy controls (P=0.060).

Expansion of CD8+CD57+ cells had been shown by flow cytometry in the patients chosen for sequencing. Every patient had severe acquired aplastic anemia, diagnosed using the International Study of Aplastic Anemia and Agranulocytosis and Camitta criteria. At the time blood was sampled, none of the patients had received any therapy. TCR repertoires of sorted CD4+ and CD8+ blood T cells from severe aplastic anemia patients and healthy subjects were deep-sequenced in the study. Patients were enrolled under clinicaltrials.gov protocols 00001620, 01623167, 00001397, 00071045, 00081523 and 00961064 in the USA. Ficoll-Paque density gradient centrifugation was used to isolate peripheral blood mononuclear cells. Before DNA extraction, CD4+ and CD8+ T cells were sorted with FACS or magnetic beads. Genomic DNA was used as template for profiling of TCR beta VDJ combinations and CDR3 sequences. TCR repertoire sequencing was run on an Illumina HiSeq 2000. Regarding the original processing steps: TRBV/TRBJ rearrangement plots, CDR3 size and DJ length profiles, and Simpson's diversity index were used to assess repertoires. The most abundant DNA sequence in the deep sequencing data was taken as the immunodominant clone. CDR3 amino acid sequences were checked for sharing between subjects and were compared against published repertoires and the VDJdb database. TCRdb reran the public reads through fastp at Q25 and MiXCR, keeping productive beta chains. CDR3 protein duplicates are merged, each entry listing the most common genes and DNA. The V and J calls and clone size are TCRdb's, not the authors'. Across this sample there are about 160,000 distinct CDR3 sequences, with roughly 48% seen only once. Approximately 3% of the sample rests with the top ten.

V is pared back by 2 bases and J by 5 bases, with 12 bases lying between the germline termini. CDR1 and CDR2, looked up from the germline V gene, are SNHLY and FYNNEI. The CDR3 contains 14 residues, cysteine and phenylalanine counted. The read is trimmed to its CDR3 DNA, 42 bases read in frame from base 1. Turning to this clonotype: This receptor's antigen is unknown. The input lacks base qualities; no much larger clone sits a single base away.

The TCR was taken from a human donor with aplastic anemia. The V and J genes are TRBV2 and TRBJ1-2; the best D guess is TRBD1, with 5 bases matching. Input material: sorted CD4+, CD8+, or CD8+CD57+ T cells (not recorded which) from PBMCs. CDR3 loop: CASSETRQSYGYTF. The bases read TGTGCCAGCAGTGAAACACGACAGAGTTATGGCTACACCTTC. With the portions outside the CDR3 filled from the reference TRBV2 and TRBJ1-2 genes, the complete variable region becomes EPEVTQTPSHQVTQMGQEVILRCVPISNHLYFYWYRQILGQKVEFLVSFYNNEISEKSEIFDDQFSVERPDGSNFTLKIRSTKLEDSAMYFCASSETRQSYGYTFGSGTRLTVV.